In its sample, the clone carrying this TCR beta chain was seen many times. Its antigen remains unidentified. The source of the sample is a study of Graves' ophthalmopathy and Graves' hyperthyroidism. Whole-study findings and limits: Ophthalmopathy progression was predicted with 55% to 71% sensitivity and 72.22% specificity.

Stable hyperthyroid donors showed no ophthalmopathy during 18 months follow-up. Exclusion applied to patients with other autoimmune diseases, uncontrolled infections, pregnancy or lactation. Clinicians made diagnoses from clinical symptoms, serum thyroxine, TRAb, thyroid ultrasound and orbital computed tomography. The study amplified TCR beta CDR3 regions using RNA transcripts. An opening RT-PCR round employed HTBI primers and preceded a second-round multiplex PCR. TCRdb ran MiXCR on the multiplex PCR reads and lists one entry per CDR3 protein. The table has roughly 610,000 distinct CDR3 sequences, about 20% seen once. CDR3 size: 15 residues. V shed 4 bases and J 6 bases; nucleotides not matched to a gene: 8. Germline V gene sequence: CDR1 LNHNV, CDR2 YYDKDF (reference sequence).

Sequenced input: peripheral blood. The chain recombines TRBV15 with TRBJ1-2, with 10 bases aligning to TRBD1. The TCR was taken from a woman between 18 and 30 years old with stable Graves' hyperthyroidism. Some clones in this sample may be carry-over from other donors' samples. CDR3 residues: CATSNRDRGENGYTF. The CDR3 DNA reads TGTGCCACCAGCAACCGGGACAGGGGAGAAAATGGCTACACCTTC.